Listed below are T cell receptor beta chains from one sample, sequenced in a study of Ad26.COV2.S vaccination and SARS-CoV-2 variants. Profiled with immunoSEQ multiplex PCR; TCRdb holds only in-frame clones, not every one. This table has about 330,000 clones, 85% to 90% appearing once. Specimen: peripheral blood, collected in a trial of Ad26.COV2.S vaccine versus placebo. The receptors stem from a person aged 18-60 years who received the Ad26.COV2.S COVID-19 vaccine or a placebo. Both conserved end residues are part of each CDR3. A D gene is named only where the DNA matches it firmly. Not all rows give a size; the values are once, few, many and, for expanded clones, a class.

j_gene: TRBJ2-5
abundance: -
d_gene: TRBD2
v_gene: TRBV28
CDR3nt: TGTGCCAGCAGTGTACTAGCGGAGTACCAAGAGACCCAGTACTTC
CDR3aa: CASSVLAEYQETQYF

j_gene: TRBJ2-7
abundance: -
d_gene: -
v_gene: TRBV4-1
CDR3nt: TGCGCCAGCAGCCATCAGTTCATGGGCTACGAGCAGTACTTC
CDR3aa: CASSHQFMGYEQYF

j_gene: TRBJ1-3
abundance: -
d_gene: -
v_gene: TRBV10-3
CDR3nt: TGTGCCATCAGTGAGTCGGTGTGGGCTGGAAACACCATATATTTT
CDR3aa: CAISESVWAGNTIYF

j_gene: TRBJ1-1
abundance: -
d_gene: -
v_gene: TRBV6-5
CDR3nt: TGTGCCAGCAGTTACGGGGGCCCGGGCGCTGAAGCTTTCTTT
CDR3aa: CASSYGGPGAEAFF

j_gene: TRBJ2-5
abundance: -
d_gene: -
v_gene: TRBV12-3/TRBV12-4
CDR3nt: TGTGCCAGCCCTACTCATTCCCCAGAGACCCAGTACTTC
CDR3aa: CASPTHSPETQYF

j_gene: TRBJ1-2
abundance: -
d_gene: -
v_gene: TRBV19
CDR3nt: TGTGCCAGTGAGGACCGCTCCTATGGCTACACCTTC
CDR3aa: CASEDRSYGYTF

j_gene: TRBJ1-1
abundance: many
d_gene: -
v_gene: TRBV4-1
CDR3nt: TGCGCCAGCAGCCCTAGAGAGGTCACTGAAGCTTTCTTT
CDR3aa: CASSPREVTEAFF

j_gene: TRBJ1-5
abundance: -
d_gene: -
v_gene: TRBV7-2
CDR3nt: TGTGCCAGCAGCTTAGGGATAGGATGGGATAATCAGCCCCAGCATTTT
CDR3aa: CASSLGIGWDNQPQHF

j_gene: TRBJ1-2
abundance: -
d_gene: -
v_gene: TRBV4-3
CDR3nt: TGCGCCAGCAGCCAAGATCGGGGGGCGGACTATGGCTACACCTTC
CDR3aa: CASSQDRGADYGYTF

j_gene: TRBJ2-1
abundance: -
d_gene: -
v_gene: TRBV24-1
CDR3nt: TGTGCCACCAGTGAGGGGGGGCTTGGTTACAATGAGCAGTTCTTC
CDR3aa: CATSEGGLGYNEQFF

j_gene: TRBJ2-7
abundance: -
d_gene: TRBD1
v_gene: TRBV6-2/TRBV6-3
CDR3nt: TGTGCCAGCAGCAGGACAGGGTTCCACGAGCAGTACTTC
CDR3aa: CASSRTGFHEQYF

j_gene: TRBJ1-1
abundance: -
d_gene: -
v_gene: TRBV6-5
CDR3nt: TGTGCCGCTCGGGTGGCTTCAGGGTCTGAAGCTTTCTTT
CDR3aa: CAARVASGSEAFF

j_gene: TRBJ1-3
abundance: -
d_gene: -
v_gene: TRBV19
CDR3nt: TGTGCCAGTACTGCTGGGCCGCTAATCTTTGGAAACACCATATATTTT
CDR3aa: CASTAGPLIFGNTIYF

j_gene: TRBJ2-2
abundance: -
d_gene: -
v_gene: TRBV7-9
CDR3nt: TGTGCCAGCACCCTACTAACAGGGATCGCCGGGGAGCTGTTTTTT
CDR3aa: CASTLLTGIAGELFF

j_gene: TRBJ1-3
abundance: -
d_gene: -
v_gene: TRBV2
CDR3nt: TGTGCCAGCAGGGGAGGTTCGGGCGTTGGAAACACCATATATTTT
CDR3aa: CASRGGSGVGNTIYF

j_gene: TRBJ1-1
abundance: -
d_gene: -
v_gene: TRBV18
CDR3nt: TGTGCCAGCTCACCATTGGGAGGAGAACAGACTGAAGCTTTCTTT
CDR3aa: CASSPLGGEQTEAFF

j_gene: TRBJ2-3
abundance: -
d_gene: -
v_gene: TRBV12-3/TRBV12-4
CDR3nt: TGTGCCAGCAGGCTAGGAGATACGCAGTATTTT
CDR3aa: CASRLGDTQYF

j_gene: TRBJ2-5
abundance: -
d_gene: TRBD1
v_gene: TRBV7-9
CDR3nt: TGTGCCAGCAGCGGAAAACGGGACAGGGCCCACCGGGAGACCCAGTACTTC
CDR3aa: CASSGKRDRAHRETQYF

j_gene: TRBJ2-1
abundance: -
d_gene: -
v_gene: TRBV7-9
CDR3nt: TGTGCCAGCAGCCCAGATGGGGGGCATAACAATGAGCAGTTCTTC
CDR3aa: CASSPDGGHNNEQFF

j_gene: TRBJ1-1
abundance: -
d_gene: -
v_gene: TRBV7-2
CDR3nt: TGTGCCAGCAGCTTTGGGATGAACACTGAAGCTTTCTTT
CDR3aa: CASSFGMNTEAFF

j_gene: TRBJ2-2
abundance: -
d_gene: TRBD2
v_gene: TRBV7-9
CDR3nt: TGTGCCAGCAGCCAAGATGGGCTAGCGGTGAACACCGGGGAGCTGTTTTTT
CDR3aa: CASSQDGLAVNTGELFF

j_gene: TRBJ2-5
abundance: once
d_gene: -
v_gene: TRBV4-2
CDR3nt: TGTGCCAGCAGCCTCAAAGGCGGGGAGACCCAGTACTTC
CDR3aa: CASSLKGGETQYF

j_gene: TRBJ1-5
abundance: -
d_gene: -
v_gene: TRBV6-2/TRBV6-3
CDR3nt: TGTGCCAGCAGTTACATAGGGGCTAGCAATCAGCCCCAGCATTTT
CDR3aa: CASSYIGASNQPQHF

j_gene: TRBJ2-3
abundance: -
d_gene: -
v_gene: TRBV14
CDR3nt: TGTGCCAGCAGCCACCTGCCGGGGACAGATACGCAGTATTTT
CDR3aa: CASSHLPGTDTQYF

j_gene: TRBJ1-5
abundance: -
d_gene: TRBD1
v_gene: TRBV2
CDR3nt: TGTGCCAGCCAGGGACAGGGGGCATATCAGCCCCAGCATTTT
CDR3aa: CASQGQGAYQPQHF

j_gene: TRBJ2-1
abundance: -
d_gene: TRBD2
v_gene: TRBV11-2
CDR3nt: TGTGCCAGCAGCTTAGCGGGACTAGCTTTCGCATACAATGAGCAGTTCTTC
CDR3aa: CASSLAGLAFAYNEQFF

j_gene: TRBJ1-4
abundance: -
d_gene: TRBD1
v_gene: TRBV5-6
CDR3nt: TGTGCCAGCAGCACATGGACAGGGTCAGAAGGCCTGGTAGAAAAACTGTTTTTT
CDR3aa: CASSTWTGSEGLVEKLFF

j_gene: TRBJ2-2
abundance: few
d_gene: TRBD1
v_gene: TRBV4-1
CDR3nt: TGCGCCAGCAGCCAAGAACAGAGACAGGGAACCGGGGAGCTGTTTTTT
CDR3aa: CASSQEQRQGTGELFF

j_gene: TRBJ1-1
abundance: -
d_gene: -
v_gene: TRBV6-6
CDR3nt: TGTGCCAGCAGTACACCCGGGAACACTGAAGCTTTCTTT
CDR3aa: CASSTPGNTEAFF

j_gene: TRBJ2-3
abundance: -
d_gene: -
v_gene: TRBV7-2
CDR3nt: TGTGCCAGCAGCTTAAGTATCAGTGCCTGGGCAGATACGCAGTATTTT
CDR3aa: CASSLSISAWADTQYF

j_gene: TRBJ2-5
abundance: once
d_gene: -
v_gene: TRBV7-3
CDR3nt: TGTGCCAGCAGCTTAATGGGGGAGACCCAGTACTTC
CDR3aa: CASSLMGETQYF

j_gene: TRBJ1-1
abundance: -
d_gene: -
v_gene: TRBV11-2
CDR3nt: TGTGCCAGCAGCTTAAGTACAGGCCCGAGCACTGAAGCTTTCTTT
CDR3aa: CASSLSTGPSTEAFF

j_gene: TRBJ1-2
abundance: -
d_gene: TRBD1
v_gene: TRBV6-2/TRBV6-3
CDR3nt: TGTGCCAGCAGCTATCCTACGACAGGGAGGAATCATTATGGCTACACCTTC
CDR3aa: CASSYPTTGRNHYGYTF

j_gene: TRBJ2-3
abundance: once
d_gene: -
v_gene: TRBV5-4
CDR3nt: TGTGCCAGCAGCTCGTCTGCCCTTGGGACACCTAGCACAGATACGCAGTATTTT
CDR3aa: CASSSSALGTPSTDTQYF

j_gene: TRBJ2-1
abundance: once
d_gene: TRBD2
v_gene: TRBV7-2
CDR3nt: TGTGCCAGCAGCTTAGGCCCGTGGGGGGGTGAGCAGTTCTTC
CDR3aa: CASSLGPWGGEQFF

j_gene: TRBJ1-2
abundance: -
d_gene: -
v_gene: TRBV7-2
CDR3nt: TGTGCCAGCAGAGCTAACTATGGCTACACCTTC
CDR3aa: CASRANYGYTF

j_gene: TRBJ1-6
abundance: -
d_gene: -
v_gene: TRBV27
CDR3nt: TGTGCCAGTACGAGGGGGGACATTCTCAATTCACCCCTCCACTTT
CDR3aa: CASTRGDILNSPLHF

j_gene: TRBJ1-3
abundance: -
d_gene: -
v_gene: TRBV10-2
CDR3nt: TGCGCCAGCAGTGAGCAGGGGTCTGGAAACACCATATATTTT
CDR3aa: CASSEQGSGNTIYF

j_gene: TRBJ1-1
abundance: -
d_gene: -
v_gene: TRBV21-1
CDR3nt: TGTGCCAGCACCCCTCGGGGGGGAGAGGTCCCCCCGAACACTGAAGCTTTCTTT
CDR3aa: CASTPRGGEVPPNTEAFF

j_gene: TRBJ2-2
abundance: -
d_gene: -
v_gene: TRBV6-2/TRBV6-3
CDR3nt: TGTGCCAGCAGCCACAGGGTAGCGATCCAGCGAGGGAACACCGGGGAGCTGTTTTTT
CDR3aa: CASSHRVAIQRGNTGELFF

j_gene: TRBJ2-1
abundance: -
d_gene: -
v_gene: TRBV7-3
CDR3nt: TGTGCCAGCAGCGTTAGCGGAAGCTCCTACAATGAGCAGTTCTTC
CDR3aa: CASSVSGSSYNEQFF